Detailed here is one T cell receptor beta chain. Its antigen target is currently unknown. No base qualities exist here, and no much larger clone lies one base off it. TCRbeta CDR3 regions were amplified from genomic DNA using the immunoSEQ Assay, a bias-controlled multiplex PCR. On the study's bioinformatics: Within the assay, amplification of reference gene primers was used to estimate how many nucleated cells each sample contained. To quantify the absolute abundance of each unique TCRbeta CDR3 rearrangement, sequence reads were collapsed and filtered. Productive Simpson clonality was computed per sample as the square root of Simpson's diversity index over productive rearrangements. TCRdb's version of the immuneACCESS table is confined to in-frame rearrangements and falls short of the full clone set. An unresolved V gene accounts for under half of the shortfall where checked; the remainder is of unknown origin. V, J and clone size reflect that table, while D and trimming were determined from the DNA. The sample data list approximately 100,000 clones, and 70% to 90% of these were observed just once. Around 3.1% of the sample comes from the top ten.

The data were taken from a study of blood T cell repertoires in COVID-19 (dated by TCRdb to about 2020). The study in broad terms: Collaborator samples came from the United States, Italy and Spain and covered acute and convalescent phases of COVID-19. The material from the prospective study consisted of cDNA or gDNA derived from T cells, B-cell-depleted T cells, or PBMCs. The dataset comprised deeply sampled blood TCRbeta repertoires from subjects exposed to, actively infected with, or recovered from COVID-19. A freely available public database, intended as a resource for researchers studying the immune response to SARS-CoV-2, is where the repertoires were released. The samples were drawn from the first 160 participants of the ongoing ImmuneRACE study and from 1,254 subjects provided by 6 global collaborators. A de-identified subject ID, COVID-19 status, age in years and sex were almost always included in the sample metadata. Where available, HLA class I and class II types were taken from metadata supplied by the sample provider and were not determined by assay-based typing. Broad study findings and their caveats: The amount of clinical and demographic metadata varied by source and participant and was provided uncurated.

Whole blood was collected in K2EDTA tubes by collaborating institutions according to the institutions' own protocols. For TCRbeta analysis, collaborators shipped samples in one of three forms: frozen whole blood, isolated PBMCs, or DNA extracted from either of those sample types. This TCR was recovered from a man in his fifties or sixties in a cohort sampled during active COVID-19. Sequencing was done on a sample of peripheral blood.

The nucleotide sequence is given as TGTGCCAGCAGCTTATCTTCCCTAAACTACGAGCAGTACTTC. Translated, this is CASSLSSLNYEQYF. The receptor chain draws on TRBV11-3 and TRBJ2-7; there is no confident call for the D gene. From a lookup of the germline V gene, CDR1 and CDR2 are SGHNT and YENEEA. Trimming costs V 2 bases and J 3 bases, and their ends lie 11 bases apart. From the cysteine through the phenylalanine, the CDR3 covers 14 amino acids. The entry retains the CDR3 DNA only, 42 bases that are in frame from base 1. The full variable domain, with segments outside the CDR3 supplied by the reference TRBV11-3 and TRBJ2-7 proteins, appears as EAGVVQSPRYKIIEKKQPVAFWCNPISGHNTLYWYLQNLGQGPELLIRYENEEAVDDSQLPKDRFSAERLKGVDSTLKIQPAELGDSAVYLCASSLSSLNYEQYFGPGTRLTVT.